The entry below describes one T cell receptor beta chain. Primers included in the PCR were 60 Vbeta and 13 Jbeta primers. TCRdb's table, derived via immunoSEQ multiplex PCR, lists solely in-frame clones and lacks some. The data show fewer than 200,000 clones, around 76% seen once. This entry comes from a study of cytomegalovirus exposure and HLA in healthy donors. The receptor's source is a middle-aged man in good health and CMV-seropositive. The sample was PBMCs.

CDR3 sequence: CASSWGQGKFGGYTF. CDR3 in DNA: TGTGCCAGCAGTTGGGGACAGGGGAAGTTCGGCGGCTACACCTTC. The chain carries TRBV27 and TRBJ1-2, with TRBD1 identical over 10 bases. The V segment lost 4 bases and the J segment 8 bases; nucleotides outside the gene matches: 10. Germline CDR1 MNHEY, CDR2 SMNVEV (reference sequence). There are 15 residues in the CDR3.